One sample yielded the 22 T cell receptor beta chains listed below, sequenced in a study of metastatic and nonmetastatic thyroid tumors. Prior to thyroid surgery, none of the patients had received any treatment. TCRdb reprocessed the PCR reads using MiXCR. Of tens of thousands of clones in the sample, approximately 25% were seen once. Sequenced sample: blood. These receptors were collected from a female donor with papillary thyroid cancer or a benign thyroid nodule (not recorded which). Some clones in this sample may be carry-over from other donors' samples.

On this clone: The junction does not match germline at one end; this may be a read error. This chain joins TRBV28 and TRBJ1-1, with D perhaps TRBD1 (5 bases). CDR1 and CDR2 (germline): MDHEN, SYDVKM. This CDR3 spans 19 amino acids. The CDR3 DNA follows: TGTGCCAGCAGTTTAGCAGGGATCGGGGACCTTCTCATGAACACTGAATCTTTCTTT. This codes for CASSLAGIGDLLMNTESFF.

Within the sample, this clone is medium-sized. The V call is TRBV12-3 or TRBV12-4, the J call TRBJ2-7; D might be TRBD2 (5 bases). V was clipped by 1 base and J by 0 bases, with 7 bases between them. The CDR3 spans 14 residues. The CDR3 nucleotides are TGTGCCAGCAGTTTAGGAGGGAGCTCCTACGAGCAGTACTTC. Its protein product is CASSLGGSSYEQYF.

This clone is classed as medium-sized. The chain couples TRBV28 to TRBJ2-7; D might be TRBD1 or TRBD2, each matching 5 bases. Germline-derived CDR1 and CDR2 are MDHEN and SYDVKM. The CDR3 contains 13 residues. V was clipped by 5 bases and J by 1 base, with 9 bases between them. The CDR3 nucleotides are TGTGCCAGCAGTCCGGGACGGTCCTACGAGCAGTACTTC. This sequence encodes CASSPGRSYEQYF.

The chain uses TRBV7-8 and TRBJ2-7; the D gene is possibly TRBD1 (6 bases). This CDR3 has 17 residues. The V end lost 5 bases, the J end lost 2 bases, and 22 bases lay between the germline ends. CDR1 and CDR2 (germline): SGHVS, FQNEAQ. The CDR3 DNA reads TGTGCCAGCAGCCGCGGGCCCAGGACAGCCCTCACCTACGAGCAGTACTTC. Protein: CASSRGPRTALTYEQYF.

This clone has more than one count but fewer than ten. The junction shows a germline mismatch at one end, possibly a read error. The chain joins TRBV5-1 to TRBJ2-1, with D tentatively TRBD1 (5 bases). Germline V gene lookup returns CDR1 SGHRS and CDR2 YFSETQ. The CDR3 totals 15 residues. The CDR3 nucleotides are TGCGCAAGCAGCTTGGCATTCGTGCCAGGGAATGAGCAGTTCTTC. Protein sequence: CASSLAFVPGNEQFF.

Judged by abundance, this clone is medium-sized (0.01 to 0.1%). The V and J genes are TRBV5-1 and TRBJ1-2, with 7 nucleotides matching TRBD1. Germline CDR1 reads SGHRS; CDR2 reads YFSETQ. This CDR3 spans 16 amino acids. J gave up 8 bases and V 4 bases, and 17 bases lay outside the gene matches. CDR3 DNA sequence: TGCGCCAGCAGCAGGATGCCGGGACAGTTACCCCTGGGCTACACCTTC. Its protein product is CASSRMPGQLPLGYTF.

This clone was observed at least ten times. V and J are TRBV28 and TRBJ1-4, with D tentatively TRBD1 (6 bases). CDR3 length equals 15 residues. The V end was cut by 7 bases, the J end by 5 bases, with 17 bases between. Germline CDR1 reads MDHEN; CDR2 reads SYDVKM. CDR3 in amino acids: CASITPRGGNEKLFF. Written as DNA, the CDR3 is TGTGCCAGCATCACCCCGAGAGGGGGGAATGAAAAACTGTTTTTT.

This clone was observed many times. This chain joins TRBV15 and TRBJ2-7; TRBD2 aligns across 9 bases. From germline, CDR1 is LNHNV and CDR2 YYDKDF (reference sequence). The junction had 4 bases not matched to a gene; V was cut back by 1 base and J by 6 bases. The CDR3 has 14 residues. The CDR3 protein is CATSRVGSGGEQYF. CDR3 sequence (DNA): TGTGCCACCAGCAGAGTTGGTAGCGGGGGCGAGCAGTACTTC.

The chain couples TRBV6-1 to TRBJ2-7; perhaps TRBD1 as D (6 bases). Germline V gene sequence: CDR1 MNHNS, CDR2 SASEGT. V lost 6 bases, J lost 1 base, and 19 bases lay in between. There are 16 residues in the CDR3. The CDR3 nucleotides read TGTGCCAGCAGCCGCTTACCGGGACAAGGTTCCTACGAGCAGTACTTC. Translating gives CASSRLPGQGSYEQYF.

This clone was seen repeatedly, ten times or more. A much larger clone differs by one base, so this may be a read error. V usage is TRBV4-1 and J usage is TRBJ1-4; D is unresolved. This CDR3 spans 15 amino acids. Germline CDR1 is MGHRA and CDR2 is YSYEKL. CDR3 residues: CVSSQTLGEDEKLFF. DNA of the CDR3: TGCGTCAGCAGCCAAACCCTAGGCGAAGATGAAAAACTGTTTTTT.

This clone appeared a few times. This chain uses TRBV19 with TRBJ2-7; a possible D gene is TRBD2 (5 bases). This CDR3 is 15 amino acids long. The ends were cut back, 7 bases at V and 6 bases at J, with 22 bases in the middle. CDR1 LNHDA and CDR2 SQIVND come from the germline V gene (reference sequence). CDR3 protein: CASKMGRGPLGEQYF. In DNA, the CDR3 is TGTGCCAGTAAAATGGGGAGAGGTCCCCTCGGCGAGCAGTACTTC.

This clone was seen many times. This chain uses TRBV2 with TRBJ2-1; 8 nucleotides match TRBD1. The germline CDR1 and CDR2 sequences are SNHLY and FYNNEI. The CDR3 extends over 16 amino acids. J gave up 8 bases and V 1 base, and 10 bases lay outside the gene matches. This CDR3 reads CASSEDADREVYEQFF. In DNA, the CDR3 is TGTGCCAGCAGTGAAGACGCGGACAGGGAAGTGTATGAGCAGTTCTTC.

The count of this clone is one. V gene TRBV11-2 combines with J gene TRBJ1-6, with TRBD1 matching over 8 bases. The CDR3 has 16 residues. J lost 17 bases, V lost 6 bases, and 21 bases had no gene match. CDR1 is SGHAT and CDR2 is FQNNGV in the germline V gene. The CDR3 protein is CASSLRQGWGNSPIHF. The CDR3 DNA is TGTGCCAGCAGTTTGAGACAGGGGTGGGGGAATTCACCAATCCACTTT.

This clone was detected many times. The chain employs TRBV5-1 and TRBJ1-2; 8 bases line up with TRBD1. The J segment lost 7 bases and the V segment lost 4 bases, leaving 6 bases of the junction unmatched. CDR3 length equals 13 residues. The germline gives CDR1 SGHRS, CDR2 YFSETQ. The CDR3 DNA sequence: TGCGCCAGCAGCGCGGGGACAGGTGCTGGCTACACCTTC. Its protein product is CASSAGTGAGYTF.

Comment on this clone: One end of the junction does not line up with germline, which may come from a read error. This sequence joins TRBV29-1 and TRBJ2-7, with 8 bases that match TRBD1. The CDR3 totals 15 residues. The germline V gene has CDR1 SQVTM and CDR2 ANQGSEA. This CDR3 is CSVASTQGASNDQYF. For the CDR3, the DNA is TGCAGCGTTGCTTCCACGCAGGGGGCTTCCAACGACCAGTACTTC.

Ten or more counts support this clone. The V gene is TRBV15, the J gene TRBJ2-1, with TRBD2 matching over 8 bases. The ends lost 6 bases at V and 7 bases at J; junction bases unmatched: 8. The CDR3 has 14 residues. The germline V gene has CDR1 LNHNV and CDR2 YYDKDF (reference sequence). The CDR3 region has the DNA TGTGCCACCAGGGCTCAGCGGGAGAGGAATGAGCAGTTCTTC. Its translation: CATRAQRERNEQFF.

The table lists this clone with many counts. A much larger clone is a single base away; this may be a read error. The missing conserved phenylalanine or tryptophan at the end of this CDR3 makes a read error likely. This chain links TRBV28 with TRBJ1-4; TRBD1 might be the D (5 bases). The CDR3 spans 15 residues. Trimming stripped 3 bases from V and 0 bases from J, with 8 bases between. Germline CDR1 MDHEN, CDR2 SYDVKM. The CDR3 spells CASSFGGTTNEKLFL. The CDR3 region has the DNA TGTGCCAGCAGTTTCGGGGGAACAACTAATGAAAAACTGTTTCTT.

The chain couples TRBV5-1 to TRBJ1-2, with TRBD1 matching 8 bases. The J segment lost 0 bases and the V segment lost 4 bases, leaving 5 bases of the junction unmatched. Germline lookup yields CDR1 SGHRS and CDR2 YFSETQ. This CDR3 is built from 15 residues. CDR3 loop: CASSSGQGANYGYTF. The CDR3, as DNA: TGCGCCAGCAGCAGCGGACAGGGAGCTAACTATGGCTACACCTTC.

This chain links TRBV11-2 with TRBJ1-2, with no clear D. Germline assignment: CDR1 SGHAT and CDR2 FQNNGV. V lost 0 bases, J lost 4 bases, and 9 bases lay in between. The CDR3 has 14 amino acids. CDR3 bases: TGTGCCAGCAGCTTAGATTCCAGCTTCTATGGCTACACCTTC. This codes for CASSLDSSFYGYTF.

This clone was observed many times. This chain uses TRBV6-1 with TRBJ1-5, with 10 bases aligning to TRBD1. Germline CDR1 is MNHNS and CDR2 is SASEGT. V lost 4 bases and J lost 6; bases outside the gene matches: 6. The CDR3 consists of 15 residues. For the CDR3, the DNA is TGTGCCAGCAGTGCCTCGACAGGGGGCAGTCAGCCCCAGCATTTT. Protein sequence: CASSASTGGSQPQHF.

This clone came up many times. The CDR3, as DNA: TGTGCCAGCAGCTTAGGGGGACAGAAGGTCTATGGCTACACCTTC. It translates to CASSLGGQKVYGYTF. The chain employs TRBV7-2 and TRBJ1-2; TRBD1 agrees at 7 bases. CDR1 and CDR2 from the germline V gene are SGHTA and FQGNSA. This CDR3 is 15 amino acids long. Losses at the gene ends were 1 base for V and 4 bases for J; bases not matched to a gene: 6.

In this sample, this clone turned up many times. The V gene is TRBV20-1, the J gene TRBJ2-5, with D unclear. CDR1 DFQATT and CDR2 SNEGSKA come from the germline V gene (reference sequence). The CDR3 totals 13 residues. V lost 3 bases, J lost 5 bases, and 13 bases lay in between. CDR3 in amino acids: CSARVEPTETQYF. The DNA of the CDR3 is TGCAGTGCTAGGGTGGAGCCGACGGAGACCCAGTACTTC.